This T cell receptor (beta chain) was identified during a study of vaccination effects on CD4 cells after COVID-19. Study outcomes and limitations: Few convalescent patients were studied, and early post-infection samples were lacking.

Ahead of sequencing, the ViraFEST assay grew antigen-specific CD4+ T cells using viral peptide pools. At the end of roughly 9 days of culture, CD4+ T cells were isolated. Each vaccine recipient was nucleocapsid antibody negative and had no prior SARS-CoV-2 infection. Germline CDR1 SGHRS, CDR2 YFSETQ. V was shortened by 5 bases and J by 2 bases, with 4 bases between the two germline ends. This CDR3 contains 11 residues. The method was immunoSEQ multiplex PCR; TCRdb's version includes in-frame clones alone and lacks a portion of them. Among around 66,000 clones listed, about 71% were seen once. Note on this clone: Its antigen is as yet unknown.

The chain employs TRBV5-1 and TRBJ1-2, with D unclear. This clonotype originated in a human donor who received a COVID-19 vaccine. The specimen was CD4+ T cells from PBMCs cultured with HCoV-OC43 spike peptides, collected before COVID-19 vaccination. As to subset: HCoV-OC43 spike overlapping peptide pool stimulation. The DNA for the CDR3 is TGCGCCAGCAGGGAGAACTATGGCTACACCTTC. This encodes CASRENYGYTF. Full variable domain (outside the CDR3, taken from reference TRBV5-1 and TRBJ1-2): KAGVTQTPRYLIKTRGQQVTLSCSPISGHRSVSWYQQTPGQGLQFLFEYFSETQRNKGNFPGRFSGRQFSNSRSEMNVSTLELGDSALYLCASRENYGYTFGSGTRLTVV.